This T cell receptor beta chain was recorded in a study of cytomegalovirus exposure and HLA in healthy donors. Study-wide findings and caveats: Later analysis associated a missense DCLRE1C variant with TCR beta V- and J-gene trimming. Reports indicate that TCR beta sequences accurately predicted the HLA-A and HLA-B alleles of most subjects. Certain sequence variants were highly shared and formed a cluster, and this cluster was likely a sequencing artifact. As a later analysis revealed, most CMV-associated TCR beta chains appeared HLA-restricted.

The PCR used 60 Vbeta and 13 Jbeta primers. TCRdb's copy holds only in-frame clones and misses some; the assay was immunoSEQ multiplex PCR. The sample shows some 140,000 clones, 70% to 85% of them seen only once. About this clone: The antigen remains unidentified.

Source material: PBMCs. This TCR was sampled from a middle-aged man in good health and CMV-seropositive.

CDR3 nucleotides: TGTGCCAGCAGTGATTGGACGGAGGGGACTGAAGCTTTCTTT. This translates into CASSDWTEGTEAFF. The rearrangement links TRBV2 to TRBJ1-1; D perhaps matches TRBD1 (5 bases). Germline-derived CDR1 and CDR2 are SNHLY and FYNNEI. V lost 3 bases to trimming and J lost 5 bases, with 13 bases between them. The CDR3 runs 14 residues. The entire variable domain, with the rest obtained from reference TRBV2 and TRBJ1-1, is as follows: EPEVTQTPSHQVTQMGQEVILRCVPISNHLYFYWYRQILGQKVEFLVSFYNNEISEKSEIFDDQFSVERPDGSNFTLKIRSTKLEDSAMYFCASSDWTEGTEAFFGQGTRLTVV.